Below, 32 T cell receptor beta chains from the same sample are listed, as sequenced in a study of T-cell reconstitution after alpha-beta-depleted transplantation in children. This sample's TCRbeta library carried unique molecular identifier barcodes. Each CDR3 protein is one row after TCRdb ran MiXCR on the PCR reads. This sample yields hundreds of thousands of distinct CDR3 sequences, of which around 14% are seen a single time; roughly 0.84% belongs to the top ten. Sequences were derived from PBMCs, sampled before TCRalphabeta/CD19-depleted stem cell transplant. The origin of the receptors is a girl under 10 years old with congenital amegakaryocytic thrombocytopenia, due to receive a stem cell transplant.

This clonotype was detected a few times. The chain recombines TRBV28 with TRBJ2-1, with 11 bases aligning to TRBD2. The J segment lost 1 base and the V segment lost 7 bases, leaving 15 bases of the junction unmatched. CDR1 and CDR2 from the germline V gene are MDHEN and SYDVKM. CDR3 length: 19 residues. The CDR3 DNA reads as TGTGCCAGCACCCAAAAGGGACTAGCGGCCAACCCTTCCTACAATGAGCAGTTCTTC. Amino acid sequence: CASTQKGLAANPSYNEQFF. The full variable domain, rest sourced from reference TRBV28 and TRBJ2-1, is DVKVTQSSRYLVKRTGEKVFLECVQDMDHENMFWYRQDPGLGLRLIYFSYDVKMKEKGDIPEGYSVSREKKERFSLILESASTNQTSMYLCASTQKGLAANPSYNEQFFGPGTRLTVL.

The rearrangement joins TRBV19 to TRBJ2-1; D unclear. CDR1 and CDR2 from the germline V gene are LNHDA and SQIVND (reference sequence). This CDR3 region has 15 residues. Trimming removed 5 bases from V and 0 bases from J, with 11 bases in between. The CDR3 reads CASSVDLFSYNEQFF. CDR3 nucleotides: TGTGCCAGTAGTGTCGACCTGTTCTCCTACAATGAGCAGTTCTTC.

This clonotype was found many times. This sequence joins TRBV29-1 and TRBJ2-1; the match to TRBD1 covers 9 bases. Germline V gives CDR1 SQVTM, CDR2 ANQGSEA. V lost 4 bases to trimming and J lost 9 bases; unmatched junction nucleotides: 10. CDR3 length: 14 residues. CDR3 region: CSVGGGQGGREQFF. Written as DNA, the CDR3 is TGCAGCGTTGGAGGGGGACAGGGTGGCCGTGAGCAGTTCTTC.

The J gene is TRBJ2-5, the V gene TRBV7-2, with 11 bases identical to TRBD2. This CDR3 has 17 residues. Germline CDR1 and CDR2: SGHTA and FQGNSA. Trimming at V came to 2 bases and at J to 1 base, leaving 6 bases not matched to a gene. The chain's CDR3 is CASSLIAGGPGQETQYF. The CDR3 nucleotides read TGTGCCAGCAGCTTAATAGCGGGAGGGCCCGGCCAAGAGACCCAGTACTTC.

This clonotype showed up many times. This rearrangement joins TRBV10-3 to TRBJ2-7; D may correspond to TRBD1 or TRBD2 (5 bases each). Germline CDR1 and CDR2: ENHRY and SYGVKD. V dropped 11 bases and J dropped 5 bases, with 19 bases sitting between them. The CDR3 runs to 13 residues. The CDR3 nucleotides read TGTGCCGTGACTGAGGGGTCTTATAACGAGCAGTACTTC. Translating gives CAVTEGSYNEQYF.

The rearrangement links TRBV20-1 to TRBJ2-1; the match to TRBD2 covers 11 bases. V lost 4 bases and J lost 10; bases outside the gene matches: 18. This CDR3 has 17 amino acids. The germline V gene encodes CDR1 DFQATT and CDR2 SNEGSKA (reference sequence). CDR3 amino acids: CSATPLNRLSGRGEQFF. The CDR3 nucleotides read TGCAGTGCTACCCCCCTGAACAGGCTTAGCGGGAGGGGGGAGCAGTTCTTC.

This clonotype turned up a few times. J is TRBJ2-7 and V is TRBV7-3; D is unclear. V gave up 5 bases and J gave up 1 base, with 15 bases separating them. This CDR3 spans 15 amino acids. The germline V gene encodes CDR1 SGHTA and CDR2 FQGTGA. The CDR3 spells CASSPPRVWSYEQYF. The CDR3 DNA is TGTGCCAGCAGCCCACCAAGGGTTTGGTCCTACGAGCAGTACTTC.

The chain uses TRBV7-2 and TRBJ2-5; D unresolved. The V and J ends lost 5 bases and 4 bases respectively, with 14 bases between them. This CDR3 contains 14 residues. In germline, CDR1 is SGHTA, CDR2 FQGNSA. The CDR3 protein is CASSQFRHIETQYF. In DNA form, the CDR3 reads TGTGCCAGCAGCCAATTCAGACACATAGAGACCCAGTACTTC.

In this sample, this clonotype turned up many times. This rearrangement joins TRBV12-5 to TRBJ2-1, with 9 bases identical to TRBD2. This CDR3 has 15 amino acids. V lost 7 bases and J lost 6; bases outside the gene matches: 10. CDR1 is LGHNT, CDR2 FRNRAP, per germline. CDR3 region: CASAPIAGVGNEQFF. The CDR3 DNA reads as TGTGCTAGTGCCCCAATAGCGGGAGTGGGCAATGAGCAGTTCTTC.

This clonotype was seen a handful of times. J is TRBJ2-5 and V is TRBV7-3, with D unclear. Trimming left V 0 bases short and J 1 base short, with 9 bases between. The CDR3 runs to 15 residues. Germline V CDR1 and CDR2: SGHTA, FQGTGA. The CDR3 nucleotides read TGTGCCAGCAGCTTAACAAACGGAGTCCAAGAGACCCAGTACTTC. It encodes CASSLTNGVQETQYF. The whole variable domain, remainder taken from reference TRBV7-3 and TRBJ2-5, is GAGVSQTPSNKVTEKGKYVELRCDPISGHTALYWYRQSLGQGPEFLIYFQGTGAADDSGLPNDRFFAVRPEGSVSTLKIQRTERGDSAVYLCASSLTNGVQETQYFGPGTRLLVL.

This clonotype has at least ten counts. The chain uses TRBV15 and TRBJ2-5, with a weak D call TRBD1 (6 bases). CDR3 size: 13 residues. Germline values: CDR1 LNHNV, CDR2 YYDKDF (reference sequence). The V end was cut by 7 bases, the J end by 4 bases, with 13 bases between. The CDR3 coding sequence is TGTGCCACCACCCAGGGGTATCTAGAGACCCAGTACTTC. This gives the protein CATTQGYLETQYF.

The chain couples TRBV6-4 to TRBJ2-1; 8 nucleotides agree with TRBD2. The CDR3 loop spans 15 amino acids. V was clipped by 3 bases and J by 3 bases; unmatched bases: 4. Germline V lookup: CDR1 MRHNA, CDR2 SNTAGT. The CDR3 DNA sequence: TGTGCCAGCAGTGAAGTACTAGCGGACTACAATGAGCAGTTCTTC. Encoded protein: CASSEVLADYNEQFF.

The CDR3 sequence: CATGSVRGHYNEQFF. For the CDR3, the DNA is TGTGCCACCGGCTCGGTCAGGGGGCACTACAATGAGCAGTTCTTC. The chain employs TRBV24-1 and TRBJ2-1; TRBD1 aligns across 8 bases. In germline, CDR1 is KGHDR, CDR2 SFDVKD. The trim removed 9 bases at V and 3 bases at J, leaving 9 bases unmatched. The CDR3 is made up of 15 amino acids.

This clonotype was detected ten times or more. V usage is TRBV6-1 and J usage is TRBJ1-5; D remains unclear. Germline V gene sequence: CDR1 MNHNS, CDR2 SASEGT. This CDR3 contains 15 residues. Trimming removed 1 base at V and 0 bases at J, with 7 bases between. The CDR3: CASSEDGYSNQPQHF. The CDR3 DNA sequence: TGTGCCAGCAGTGAAGACGGATATAGCAATCAGCCCCAGCATTTT.

This clonotype has ten or more counts. The genes are TRBV12-3 or TRBV12-4 and TRBJ1-1; TRBD1 agrees at 7 bases. The ends lost 8 bases at V and 0 bases at J; junction bases unmatched: 6. The CDR3 loop spans 14 amino acids. In nucleotides, the CDR3 is TGTGCCAGCGGCTCCGACAGGGTGAACACTGAAGCTTTCTTT. Protein product: CASGSDRVNTEAFF.

This clonotype occurred many times. This CDR3 is CASSSGGSQYF. CDR3 DNA sequence: TGTGCCAGCAGTTCTGGGGGTTCTCAGTACTTC. The rearrangement joins TRBV6-6 to TRBJ2-7; D assignment may be TRBD1 or TRBD2 (5 bases each). CDR1 MNHNY and CDR2 SVGAGI come from the germline V gene (reference sequence). Trimming shortened V by 4 bases and J by 10 bases, and 11 bases separated the two germline ends. The CDR3 loop spans 11 amino acids.

This clonotype appeared once. The chain is built from TRBV18 and TRBJ2-1; D gene ambiguous. Trimming cost V 8 bases and J 7 bases, with 12 bases left between them. The CDR3 loop spans 12 amino acids. Germline V gene data show CDR1 as KGHSH and CDR2 as LQKENI. The CDR3 region has the DNA TGTGCCAGCGTACGTCCCGCGAATGAGCAGTTCTTC. Translating gives CASVRPANEQFF.

The chain joins TRBV20-1 to TRBJ2-1; 8 bases align to TRBD2. Per the germline V gene, CDR1 is DFQATT and CDR2 is SNEGSKA (reference sequence). The V segment lost 3 bases and the J segment 4 bases; nucleotides outside the gene matches: 11. CDR3 length: 16 residues. The CDR3 reads CSASLSWLAGYNEQFF. The CDR3 nucleotides are TGCAGTGCTAGTCTTTCTTGGCTAGCGGGTTACAATGAGCAGTTCTTC.

Many counts were recorded for this clonotype. This chain links TRBV10-1 with TRBJ2-7, with 8 positions matching TRBD1. The CDR3 is 15 amino acids. V lost 2 bases, J lost 1 base, and 4 bases stayed unmatched. The V gene's germline CDR1 is WNHNN and CDR2 SYGVQD (reference sequence). CDR3 sequence: CASSEQTGVSYEQYF. CDR3 bases: TGCGCCAGCAGTGAGCAGACAGGGGTGTCCTACGAGCAGTACTTC.

V and J are TRBV7-9 and TRBJ2-5; D not resolved. This CDR3 is built from 14 residues. Germline V lookup: CDR1 SEHNR, CDR2 FQNEAQ (reference sequence). With 5 bases removed from V and 1 base from J, the gap between germline ends came to 11 bases. CDR3 coding DNA: TGTGCCAGCAGCCCGATCCGGTCCCAAGAGACCCAGTACTTC. Amino acids: CASSPIRSQETQYF.

This clonotype occurred a few times. This chain uses TRBV7-9 with TRBJ2-1; 14 nucleotides match TRBD2. The germline gives CDR1 SEHNR, CDR2 FQNEAQ (reference sequence). This CDR3 region has 15 residues. The ends lost 4 bases at V and 12 bases at J; junction bases unmatched: 8. The CDR3 DNA sequence: TGTGCCAGCAGCTCCCTGACTAGCGGGAGGGAAAGGCAGTTCTTC. Amino acid sequence: CASSSLTSGRERQFF.

The CDR3 DNA sequence: TGTGCCATCAGGCCTCAGGAAGCGGAGTTCACAGATACGCAGTATTTT. It specifies CAIRPQEAEFTDTQYF. This sequence joins TRBV10-3 and TRBJ2-3; tentatively, D is TRBD2 (5 bases). From germline, CDR1 is ENHRY and CDR2 SYGVKD. Trimming pared 6 bases from V and 2 bases from J, leaving 18 bases between. The CDR3 is 16 amino acids.

The table lists this clonotype with a few counts. The chain's CDR3 is CASSSPAGAITDTQYF. The CDR3 nucleotides are TGTGCCAGCAGCTCCCCAGCGGGAGCGATCACAGATACGCAGTATTTT. This rearrangement joins TRBV7-8 to TRBJ2-3, with 8 bases fitting TRBD2. CDR3 length: 16 residues. Germline V gene lookup returns CDR1 SGHVS and CDR2 FQNEAQ. The junction had 8 bases not matched to a gene; V was cut back by 4 bases and J by 2 bases.

This rearrangement joins TRBV3-1 to TRBJ1-1; D perhaps matches TRBD1 (5 bases). The CDR3 length is 14 residues. The V end lost 8 bases, the J end lost 0 bases, and 13 bases lay between the germline ends. CDR1 LGHDT and CDR2 YNNKEL come from the germline V gene (reference sequence). The CDR3 protein is CASSAGGMNTEAFF. The CDR3 region has the DNA TGTGCCAGCTCAGCGGGGGGGATGAACACTGAAGCTTTCTTT. The full variable domain, rest sourced from reference TRBV3-1 and TRBJ1-1, is DTAVSQTPKYLVTQMGNDKSIKCEQNLGHDTMYWYKQDSKKFLKIMFSYNNKELIINETVPNRFSPKSPDKAHLNLHINSLELGDSAVYFCASSAGGMNTEAFFGQGTRLTVV.

V and J are TRBV5-1 and TRBJ1-2; a weak D match, TRBD1 (5 bases). In germline, CDR1 is SGHRS, CDR2 YFSETQ. V gave up 4 bases and J gave up 2 bases, with 24 bases separating them. CDR3 length: 18 amino acids. CDR3: CASSPSGVIGTANYGYTF. The CDR3, as DNA: TGCGCCAGCAGCCCCTCGGGTGTTATTGGGACGGCGAACTATGGCTACACCTTC.

This clonotype was observed at least ten times. The chain employs TRBV15 and TRBJ2-4, with a weak D call TRBD2 (5 bases). The germline V gene has CDR1 LNHNV and CDR2 YYDKDF (reference sequence). Trimming left V 5 bases short and J 3 bases short, with 8 bases between. The CDR3 totals 13 residues. CDR3 nucleotides: TGTGCCACCAGCGAGGGTATCAAAAACATTCAGTACTTC. Amino acids: CATSEGIKNIQYF.

In its sample, this clonotype was seen many times. V usage is TRBV11-3 and J usage is TRBJ2-7, with TRBD1 matching over 8 bases. J gave up 3 bases and V 5 bases, and 3 bases lay outside the gene matches. Germline V gene sequence: CDR1 SGHNT, CDR2 YENEEA. This CDR3 has 13 amino acids. The CDR3 here is CASSDGQGYEQYF. The CDR3 DNA reads TGTGCCAGCAGCGACGGACAGGGCTACGAGCAGTACTTC.

The genes are TRBV24-1 and TRBJ2-1; D perhaps matches TRBD2 (6 bases). The CDR3 extends over 14 amino acids. Looked up from germline, CDR1 is KGHDR and CDR2 is SFDVKD. V lost 7 bases to trimming and J lost 5 bases, with 14 bases between them. For the CDR3, the DNA is TGTGCCACCAGCTTTAGCGGAGCCAACAATGAGCAGTTCTTC. Amino acid sequence: CATSFSGANNEQFF.

The chain employs TRBV27 and TRBJ2-1, with D perhaps matching TRBD2 (5 bases). The germline V gene encodes CDR1 MNHEY and CDR2 SMNVEV (reference sequence). This CDR3 spans 15 amino acids. Trimming removed 6 bases at V and 8 bases at J, with 20 bases between. The CDR3 is CASRGLRGGGDEQFF. The CDR3 region has the DNA TGTGCCAGCAGAGGATTGCGCGGAGGAGGCGATGAGCAGTTCTTC.

The sample holds many counts of this clonotype. V usage is TRBV5-1 and J usage is TRBJ1-1; possible D gene TRBD1, 5 bases. V was pared by 0 bases and J by 1 base, with 13 bases between. This CDR3 spans 16 amino acids. Germline V gene sequence: CDR1 SGHRS, CDR2 YFSETQ. In nucleotides, the CDR3 is TGCGCCAGCAGCTTGGCGGGGGGGAGCAAGAACACTGAAGCTTTCTTT. Translating it yields CASSLAGGSKNTEAFF.

The chain recombines TRBV10-3 with TRBJ2-7; 15 bases align to TRBD2. The germline gives CDR1 ENHRY, CDR2 SYGVKD. CDR3 length equals 16 residues. J gave up 3 bases and V 7 bases, and 7 bases lay outside the gene matches. The CDR3 is CAITGLAGGHLYEQYF. CDR3 coding DNA: TGTGCCATCACGGGACTAGCGGGAGGCCACCTCTACGAGCAGTACTTC.

This chain links TRBV4-1 with TRBJ2-7, with 10 bases identical to TRBD1. Germline-derived CDR1 and CDR2 are MGHRA and YSYEKL. The CDR3 covers 16 residues. V lost 3 bases to trimming and J lost 0 bases; unmatched junction nucleotides: 5. The CDR3 loop is CASSQYGTGDSYEQYF. CDR3 in DNA: TGCGCCAGCAGCCAGTACGGGACAGGGGACTCCTACGAGCAGTACTTC.